This T cell receptor beta chain was recovered during a study of cytomegalovirus exposure and HLA in healthy donors. Overall study findings and caveats: Equally common other TCR beta chains were less clonally expanded than HLA-associated ones, a later analysis found. Analyzed later, association rates of TCRs varied across HLA loci, with DRB1 most and HLA-C fewest. TCR beta sequences reportedly predicted the HLA-A and HLA-B alleles of most subjects accurately.

Comments on this clone: Its matching antigen is unknown.

V was cut by 8 bases and J by 0 bases, with 11 bases left in between. Germline assignment: CDR1 KGHSH and CDR2 LQKENI. The CDR3 length is 14 residues. The PCR was carried out with 60 Vbeta primers and 13 Jbeta primers. The method was immunoSEQ multiplex PCR; TCRdb's version includes in-frame clones alone and lacks a portion of them. The table lists about 82,000 clones, 70% to 80% of them singletons. Sequencing input: PBMCs. The gene calls are TRBV18 and TRBJ1-3; D uncertain. This TCR came from a man aged 45-60 years in good health and CMV-seronegative. The DNA of the CDR3 is TGTGCCAGCCCAAGACAAGTCTCTGGAAACACCATATATTTT. This translates into CASPRQVSGNTIYF.